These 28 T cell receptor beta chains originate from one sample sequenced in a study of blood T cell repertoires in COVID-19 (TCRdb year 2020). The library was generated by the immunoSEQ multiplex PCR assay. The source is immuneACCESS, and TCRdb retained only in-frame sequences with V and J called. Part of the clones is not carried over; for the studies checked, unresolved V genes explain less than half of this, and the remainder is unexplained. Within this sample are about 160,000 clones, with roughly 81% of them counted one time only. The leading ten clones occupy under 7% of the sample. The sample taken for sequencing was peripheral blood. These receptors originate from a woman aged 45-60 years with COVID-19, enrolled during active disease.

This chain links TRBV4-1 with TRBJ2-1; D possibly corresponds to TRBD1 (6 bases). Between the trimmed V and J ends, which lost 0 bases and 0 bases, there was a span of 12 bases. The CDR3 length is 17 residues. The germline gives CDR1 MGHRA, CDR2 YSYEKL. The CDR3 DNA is TGCGCCAGCAGCCAAGAGGGACACCCGAGCTCCTACAATGAGCAGTTCTTC. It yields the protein CASSQEGHPSSYNEQFF.

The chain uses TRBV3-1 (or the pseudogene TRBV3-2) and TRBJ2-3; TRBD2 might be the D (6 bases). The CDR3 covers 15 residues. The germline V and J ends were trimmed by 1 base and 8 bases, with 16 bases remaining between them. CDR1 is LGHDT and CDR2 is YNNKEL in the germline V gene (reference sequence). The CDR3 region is CASSQGLGAGLTQYF. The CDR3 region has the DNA TGTGCCAGCAGCCAAGGGCTTGGGGCGGGGCTTACGCAGTATTTT.

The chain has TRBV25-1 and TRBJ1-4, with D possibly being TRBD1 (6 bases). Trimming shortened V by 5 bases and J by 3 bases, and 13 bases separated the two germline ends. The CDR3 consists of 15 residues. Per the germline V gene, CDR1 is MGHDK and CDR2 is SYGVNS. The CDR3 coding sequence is TGTGCCAGCAGTAGAGGACAGTCACCTAATGAAAAACTGTTTTTT. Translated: CASSRGQSPNEKLFF.

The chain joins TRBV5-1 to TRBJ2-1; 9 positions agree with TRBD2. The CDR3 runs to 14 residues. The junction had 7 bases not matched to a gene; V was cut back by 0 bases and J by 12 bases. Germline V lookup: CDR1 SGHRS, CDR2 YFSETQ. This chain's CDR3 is CASSLEAGGVGQFF. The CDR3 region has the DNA TGCGCCAGCAGCTTGGAAGCGGGGGGAGTGGGGCAGTTCTTC.

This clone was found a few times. The CDR3 loop is CASQGNRGAGEQYF. Written as DNA, the CDR3 is TGTGCCAGCCAAGGAAACAGGGGAGCCGGCGAGCAGTACTTC. V is TRBV6-5 and J is TRBJ2-7, with 7 bases that match TRBD1. The CDR3 is made up of 14 amino acids. Germline lookup yields CDR1 MNHEY and CDR2 SVGAGI. V lost 8 bases to trimming and J lost 6 bases; unmatched junction nucleotides: 13.

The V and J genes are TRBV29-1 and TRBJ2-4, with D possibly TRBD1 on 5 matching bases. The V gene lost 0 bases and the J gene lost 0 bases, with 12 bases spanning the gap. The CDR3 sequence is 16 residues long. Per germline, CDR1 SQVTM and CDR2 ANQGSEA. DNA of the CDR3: TGCAGCGTTGAAGATCAGGCAGGGCGAGCCAAAAACATTCAGTACTTC. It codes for CSVEDQAGRAKNIQYF.

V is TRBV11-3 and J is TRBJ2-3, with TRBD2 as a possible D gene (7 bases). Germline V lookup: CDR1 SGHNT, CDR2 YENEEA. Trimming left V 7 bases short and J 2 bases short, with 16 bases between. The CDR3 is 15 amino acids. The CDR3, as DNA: TGTGCCAGCACCCCCGGGGCGGGGGCCACAGATACGCAGTATTTT. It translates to CASTPGAGATDTQYF.

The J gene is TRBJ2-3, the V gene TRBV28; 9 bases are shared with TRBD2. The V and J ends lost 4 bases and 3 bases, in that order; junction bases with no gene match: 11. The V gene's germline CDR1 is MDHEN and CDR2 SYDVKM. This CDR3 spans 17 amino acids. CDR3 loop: CASSSSGVAGVTDTQYF. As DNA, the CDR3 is TGTGCCAGCAGTTCCAGTGGAGTAGCGGGGGTTACAGATACGCAGTATTTT. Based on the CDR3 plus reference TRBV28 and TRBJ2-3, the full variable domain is DVKVTQSSRYLVKRTGEKVFLECVQDMDHENMFWYRQDPGLGLRLIYFSYDVKMKEKGDIPEGYSVSREKKERFSLILESASTNQTSMYLCASSSSGVAGVTDTQYFGPGTRLTVL.

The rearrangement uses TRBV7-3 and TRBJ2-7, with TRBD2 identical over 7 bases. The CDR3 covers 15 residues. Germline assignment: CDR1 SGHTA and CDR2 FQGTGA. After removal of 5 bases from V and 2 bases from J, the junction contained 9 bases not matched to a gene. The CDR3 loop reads CASSPNGGVPYEQYF. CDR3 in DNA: TGTGCCAGCAGCCCAAATGGGGGGGTGCCCTACGAGCAGTACTTC.

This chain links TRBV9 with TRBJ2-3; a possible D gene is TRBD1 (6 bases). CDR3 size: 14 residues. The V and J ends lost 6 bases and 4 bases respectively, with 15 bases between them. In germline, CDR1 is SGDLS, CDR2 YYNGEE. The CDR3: CASTLGGMPDTQYF. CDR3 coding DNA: TGTGCCAGCACCCTAGGGGGAATGCCAGATACGCAGTATTTT.

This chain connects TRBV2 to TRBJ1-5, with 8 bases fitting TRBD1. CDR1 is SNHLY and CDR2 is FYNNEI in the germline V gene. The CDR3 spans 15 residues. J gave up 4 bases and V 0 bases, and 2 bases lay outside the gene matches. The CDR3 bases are TGTGCCAGCAGTGAAGCCCGGACAGGGAATCAGCCCCAGCATTTT. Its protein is CASSEARTGNQPQHF.

CDR3 sequence: CASSFGKSSTNEKLFF. In DNA, the CDR3 is TGTGCCAGCAGTTTCGGGAAATCTTCAACTAATGAAAAACTGTTTTTT. V gene TRBV6-5 combines with J gene TRBJ1-4; D gene uncertain. Trimming removed 4 bases from V and 0 bases from J, with 12 bases in between. This CDR3 is built from 16 residues. In germline, CDR1 is MNHEY, CDR2 SVGAGI.

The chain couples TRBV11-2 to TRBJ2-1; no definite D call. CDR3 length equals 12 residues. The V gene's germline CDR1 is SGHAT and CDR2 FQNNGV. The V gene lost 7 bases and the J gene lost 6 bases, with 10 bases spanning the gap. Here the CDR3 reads CASNPTLNEQFF. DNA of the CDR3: TGTGCCAGCAACCCTACCCTCAATGAGCAGTTCTTC.

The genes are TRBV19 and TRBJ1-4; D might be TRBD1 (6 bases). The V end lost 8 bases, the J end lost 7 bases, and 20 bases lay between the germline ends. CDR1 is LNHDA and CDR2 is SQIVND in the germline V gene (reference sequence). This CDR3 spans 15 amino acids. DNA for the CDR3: TGTGCCAGTCACCACCTTGAGGGGGGGAGTGAAAAACTGTTTTTT. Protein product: CASHHLEGGSEKLFF.

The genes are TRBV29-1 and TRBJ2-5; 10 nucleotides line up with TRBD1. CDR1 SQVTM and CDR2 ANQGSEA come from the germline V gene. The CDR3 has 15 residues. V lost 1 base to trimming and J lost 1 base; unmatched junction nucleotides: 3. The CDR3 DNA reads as TGCAGCGTTGAAGGACAGGGGGCGATCCAAGAGACCCAGTACTTC. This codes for CSVEGQGAIQETQYF.

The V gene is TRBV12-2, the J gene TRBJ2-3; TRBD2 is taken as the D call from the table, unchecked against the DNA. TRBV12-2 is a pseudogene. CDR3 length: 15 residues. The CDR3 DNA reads TGTGCAAGTCGAAGGGCGGGGCACGGCACAGATACGCAGTATTTT. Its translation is CASRRAGHGTDTQYF.

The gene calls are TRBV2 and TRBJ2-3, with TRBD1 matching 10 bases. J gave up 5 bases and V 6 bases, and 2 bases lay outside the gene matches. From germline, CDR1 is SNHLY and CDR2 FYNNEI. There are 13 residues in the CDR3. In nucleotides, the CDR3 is TGTGCCAGCAGGGGACAGGGGATAGATACGCAGTATTTT. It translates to CASRGQGIDTQYF.

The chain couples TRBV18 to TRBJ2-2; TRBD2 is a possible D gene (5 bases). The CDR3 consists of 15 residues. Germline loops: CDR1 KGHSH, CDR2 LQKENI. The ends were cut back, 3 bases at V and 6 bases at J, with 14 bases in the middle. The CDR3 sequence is CASSPRAGDAGELFF. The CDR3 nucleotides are TGTGCCAGCTCACCCCGGGCCGGGGATGCCGGGGAGCTGTTTTTT.

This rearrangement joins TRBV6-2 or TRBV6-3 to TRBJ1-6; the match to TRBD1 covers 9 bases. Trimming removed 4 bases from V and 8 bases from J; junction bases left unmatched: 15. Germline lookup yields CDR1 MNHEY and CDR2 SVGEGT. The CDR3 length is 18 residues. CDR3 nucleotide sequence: TGTGCCAGCAGTTCTACAACCCTAGGACAGGGGTATTATTCACCCCTCCACTTT. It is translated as CASSSTTLGQGYYSPLHF.

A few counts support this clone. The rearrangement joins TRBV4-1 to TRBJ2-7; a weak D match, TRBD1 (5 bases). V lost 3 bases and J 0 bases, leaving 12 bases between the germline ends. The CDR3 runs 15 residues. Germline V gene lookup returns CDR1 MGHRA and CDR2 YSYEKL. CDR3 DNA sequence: TGCGCCAGCAGCCAGACACAGGTTATCTCCTACGAGCAGTACTTC. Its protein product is CASSQTQVISYEQYF.

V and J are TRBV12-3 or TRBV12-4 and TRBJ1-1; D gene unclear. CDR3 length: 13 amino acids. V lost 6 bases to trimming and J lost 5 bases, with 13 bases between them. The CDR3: CASSPLAATEAFF. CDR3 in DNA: TGTGCCAGCAGCCCCCTCGCGGCAACTGAAGCTTTCTTT.

The DNA of the CDR3 is TGTGCCAGCAGCTTAGTTGGCCGGACTAGCGGGGGATCGGGCGCGCAGTTCTTC. Translating gives CASSLVGRTSGGSGAQFF. The chain combines TRBV11-2 with TRBJ2-1; 13 nucleotides line up with TRBD2. V gave up 1 base and J gave up 12 bases; unmatched junction bases: 15. Germline-derived CDR1 and CDR2 are SGHAT and FQNNGV. CDR3 length equals 18 residues.

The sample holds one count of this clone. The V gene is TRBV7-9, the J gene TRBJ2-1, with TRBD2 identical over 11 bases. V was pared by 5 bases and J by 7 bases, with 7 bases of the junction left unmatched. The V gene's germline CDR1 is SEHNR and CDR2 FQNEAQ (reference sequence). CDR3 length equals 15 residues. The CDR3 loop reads CASSARLAGTNEQFF. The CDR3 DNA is TGTGCCAGCAGCGCTAGACTAGCGGGGACGAATGAGCAGTTCTTC.

CDR3: CASSQTPGTYGYTF. In DNA, the CDR3 is TGCGCCAGCAGCCAAACACCGGGAACCTATGGCTACACCTTC. This chain links TRBV4-3 with TRBJ1-2, with unresolved D. V was shortened by 2 bases and J by 4 bases, with 11 bases between the two germline ends. CDR3 length: 14 amino acids. The germline V gene has CDR1 LGHNA and CDR2 YSLEER.

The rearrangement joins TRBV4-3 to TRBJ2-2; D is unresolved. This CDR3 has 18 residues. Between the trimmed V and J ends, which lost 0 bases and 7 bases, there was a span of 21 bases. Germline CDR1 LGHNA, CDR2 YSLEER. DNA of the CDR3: TGCGCCAGCAGCCAAGAAGAGACGGATCCTTTAGCTAGCGGGGAGCTGTTTTTT. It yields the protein CASSQEETDPLASGELFF.

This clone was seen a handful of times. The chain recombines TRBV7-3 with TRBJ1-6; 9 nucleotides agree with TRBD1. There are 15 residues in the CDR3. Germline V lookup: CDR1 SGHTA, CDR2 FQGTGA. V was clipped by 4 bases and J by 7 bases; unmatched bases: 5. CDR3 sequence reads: CASSSTGQGNSPLHF. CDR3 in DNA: TGTGCCAGCAGCTCTACGGGACAGGGAAATTCACCCCTCCACTTT. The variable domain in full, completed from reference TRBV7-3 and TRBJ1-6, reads GAGVSQTPSNKVTEKGKYVELRCDPISGHTALYWYRQSLGQGPEFLIYFQGTGAADDSGLPNDRFFAVRPEGSVSTLKIQRTERGDSAVYLCASSSTGQGNSPLHFGNGTRLTVT.

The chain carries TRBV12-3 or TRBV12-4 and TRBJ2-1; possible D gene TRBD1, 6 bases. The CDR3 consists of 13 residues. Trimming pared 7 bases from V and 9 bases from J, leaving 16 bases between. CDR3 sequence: CASKRTVSGEQFF. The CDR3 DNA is TGTGCCAGCAAGAGGACAGTTTCGGGTGAGCAGTTCTTC.

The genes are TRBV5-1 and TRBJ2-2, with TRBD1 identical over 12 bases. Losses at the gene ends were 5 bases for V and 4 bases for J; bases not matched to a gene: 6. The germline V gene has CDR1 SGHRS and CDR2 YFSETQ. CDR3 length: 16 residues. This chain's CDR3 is CASRMGQGALTGELFF. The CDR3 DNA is TGCGCCAGCAGGATGGGACAGGGGGCCCTCACCGGGGAGCTGTTTTTT.